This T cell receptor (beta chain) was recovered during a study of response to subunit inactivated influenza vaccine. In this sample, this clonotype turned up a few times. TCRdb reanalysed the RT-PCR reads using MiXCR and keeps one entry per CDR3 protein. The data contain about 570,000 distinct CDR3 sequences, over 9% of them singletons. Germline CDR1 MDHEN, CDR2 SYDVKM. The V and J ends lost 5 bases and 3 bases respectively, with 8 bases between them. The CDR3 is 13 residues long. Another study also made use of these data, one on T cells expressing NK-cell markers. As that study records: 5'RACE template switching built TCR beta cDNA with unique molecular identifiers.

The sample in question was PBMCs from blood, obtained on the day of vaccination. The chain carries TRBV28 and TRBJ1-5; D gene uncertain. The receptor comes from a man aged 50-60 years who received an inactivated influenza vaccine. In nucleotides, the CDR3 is TGTGCCAGCAGTCCTCAGCCCAATCAGCCCCAGCATTTT. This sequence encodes CASSPQPNQPQHF.